A single sample gave rise to the 28 T cell receptor beta chains below, sequenced in a study of blood T cell repertoires in COVID-19. Sequencing used immunoSEQ multiplex PCR; TCRdb keeps in-frame clones, though not all of them. Here the sample spans around 330,000 clones, around 84% being singletons. Specimen: PBMCs or T cells enriched from blood (not recorded which). These receptor sequences come from a woman under 40 who had been exposed to COVID-19.

The CDR3 region is CAWASGRRWRIEQFF. DNA of the CDR3: TGTGCCTGGGCTAGCGGGAGAAGGTGGAGGATTGAGCAGTTCTTC. The gene calls are TRBV30 and TRBJ2-1; 10 bases are shared with TRBD2. The CDR3 is 15 residues long. Germline CDR1 and CDR2: GTSNPN and SVGIG (reference sequence). The J segment lost 9 bases and the V segment lost 5 bases, leaving 13 bases of the junction unmatched.

The chain has TRBV19 and TRBJ1-5; 8 bases agree with TRBD1. The trim removed 9 bases at V and 7 bases at J, leaving 8 bases unmatched. Germline assignment: CDR1 LNHDA and CDR2 SQIVND (reference sequence). The CDR3 extends over 13 amino acids. The CDR3 DNA reads TGTGCCAGCACGGACAGGGTGGAACAGCCCCAGCATTTT. It encodes CASTDRVEQPQHF.

The genes are TRBV7-2 and TRBJ2-3; 7 nucleotides agree with TRBD1. In germline, CDR1 is SGHTA, CDR2 FQGNSA. V gave up 2 bases and J gave up 0 bases; unmatched junction bases: 5. The CDR3 runs 16 residues. CDR3 amino acids: CASSLYTGVSTDTQYF. The CDR3 DNA sequence: TGTGCCAGCAGCTTATATACAGGGGTGAGCACAGATACGCAGTATTTT.

This clone was counted only a few times. This chain uses TRBV7-9 with TRBJ2-1, with D perhaps matching TRBD2 (6 bases). The V end lost 11 bases, the J end lost 8 bases, and 16 bases lay between the germline ends. CDR3 length equals 12 residues. The germline CDR1 and CDR2 sequences are SEHNR and FQNEAQ (reference sequence). The DNA for the CDR3 is TGTGCCCTGGAGGGTAGTGGGGATGAGCAGTTCTTC. Translating gives CALEGSGDEQFF.

The CDR3 nucleotides are TGTGCCAGCAACGGACAGGGAGGATCACCCCTCCACTTT. The encoded protein is CASNGQGGSPLHF. The chain uses TRBV2 and TRBJ1-6; 8 bases map to TRBD1. V lost 7 bases to trimming and J lost 10 bases; unmatched junction nucleotides: 6. The CDR3 sequence is 13 residues long. The germline V gene has CDR1 SNHLY and CDR2 FYNNEI.

This chain links TRBV6-2 or TRBV6-3 with TRBJ1-2; D unresolved. Looked up from germline, CDR1 is MNHEY and CDR2 is SVGEGT. Trimming removed 6 bases at V and 4 bases at J, with 15 bases between. This CDR3 has 14 amino acids. CDR3: CASSPRGPSYGYTF. The CDR3 nucleotides read TGTGCCAGCAGCCCTCGCGGTCCTTCCTATGGCTACACCTTC.

This chain links TRBV2 with TRBJ2-2; TRBD1 might be the D (5 bases). The CDR3 extends over 15 amino acids. Looked up from germline, CDR1 is SNHLY and CDR2 is FYNNEI. Trimming cost V 2 bases and J 4 bases, with 11 bases left between them. The CDR3 DNA is TGTGCCAGCAGTGAATTGCTGACAGTCACCGGGGAGCTGTTTTTT. Its protein product is CASSELLTVTGELFF.

The chain couples TRBV12-3 or TRBV12-4 to TRBJ1-1; no clear D gene. This CDR3 region has 13 residues. V was trimmed by 8 bases and J by 1 base, leaving 11 bases between them. The CDR3 spells CASFWAQNTEAFF. For the CDR3, the DNA is TGTGCCAGCTTTTGGGCACAGAACACTGAAGCTTTCTTT.

The V gene is TRBV5-5, the J gene TRBJ1-5; the D is unclear. V gave up 4 bases and J gave up 5 bases, with 13 bases separating them. Germline V gene sequence: CDR1 SGHKS, CDR2 YYEKEE (reference sequence). The CDR3 spans 14 residues. The CDR3: CASSPVGGDQPQHF. CDR3 sequence (DNA): TGTGCCAGCAGCCCAGTCGGTGGAGATCAGCCCCAGCATTTT.

The chain combines TRBV27 with TRBJ2-1; 10 bases match TRBD2. Losses at the gene ends were 4 bases for V and 8 bases for J; bases not matched to a gene: 8. CDR1 MNHEY and CDR2 SMNVEV come from the germline V gene (reference sequence). The CDR3 is 15 amino acids. This CDR3 reads CASSSLAGVVDEQFF. The CDR3 bases are TGTGCCAGCAGTTCTCTAGCGGGAGTGGTGGATGAGCAGTTCTTC.

This clone has only a few counts. Sequence at one end of the junction differs from germline and may be a read error. This rearrangement joins TRBV12-3 or TRBV12-4 to TRBJ1-1; TRBD1 might be the D (6 bases). The CDR3 is made up of 11 amino acids. The CDR3 DNA reads TGTGCCAGCAGTTTTGGGGACAACGCGTACTTT. Translation: CASSFGDNAYF.

The chain employs TRBV2 and TRBJ2-7; weak D call: TRBD2 (6 bases). Germline V gives CDR1 SNHLY, CDR2 FYNNEI. The V end was cut by 3 bases, the J end by 2 bases, with 14 bases between. This CDR3 region has 15 residues. The CDR3 loop is CASSDWGEFPYEQYF. The CDR3 nucleotides read TGTGCCAGCAGTGATTGGGGGGAATTTCCCTACGAGCAGTACTTC.

The chain links TRBV4-1 to TRBJ2-7, with D possibly matching TRBD2 (6 bases). The ends were cut back, 5 bases at V and 0 bases at J, with 14 bases in the middle. The CDR3 contains 15 residues. Germline-derived CDR1 and CDR2 are MGHRA and YSYEKL. The chain's CDR3 is CASSAGLPGSYEQYF. For the CDR3, the DNA is TGCGCCAGCAGCGCGGGACTCCCCGGCTCCTACGAGCAGTACTTC.

This chain uses TRBV2 with TRBJ1-1; 7 bases fit TRBD1. Trimming removed 6 bases from V and 4 bases from J; junction bases left unmatched: 8. Germline values: CDR1 SNHLY, CDR2 FYNNEI. This CDR3 has 14 amino acids. The CDR3 DNA follows: TGTGCCAGCAGCCAGACAGGGCCGGGCACTGAAGCTTTCTTT. Residues: CASSQTGPGTEAFF.

This clone has a handful of counts. This chain joins TRBV6-1 and TRBJ2-7, with 9 positions matching TRBD1. This CDR3 has 14 residues. Germline V CDR1 and CDR2: MNHNS, SASEGT. V dropped 7 bases and J dropped 4; count of bases not matched to a gene: 8. The CDR3 region is CASIGRDRVYEQYF. CDR3 DNA sequence: TGTGCCAGCATCGGTAGGGACAGGGTATACGAGCAGTACTTC.

The rearrangement joins TRBV7-2 to TRBJ2-5, with TRBD1 matching 8 bases. The CDR3 is 15 residues long. The V gene end was trimmed by 2 bases and the J gene end by 9 bases; junction bases not matched to a gene: 11. The germline CDR1 and CDR2 sequences are SGHTA and FQGNSA. CDR3 in amino acids: CASSLKDRGYSAQYF. CDR3 nucleotide sequence: TGTGCCAGCAGCTTAAAAGACAGGGGATATTCGGCCCAGTACTTC.

The rearrangement links TRBV19 to TRBJ2-5; weak D call: TRBD1 (5 bases). Germline V gene data show CDR1 as LNHDA and CDR2 as SQIVND (reference sequence). This CDR3 spans 15 amino acids. V lost 0 bases to trimming and J lost 5 bases, with 13 bases between them. The CDR3 bases are TGTGCCAGTAGTATAGATGGGCAGGGTGGGGAGACCCAGTACTTC. As protein: CASSIDGQGGETQYF. Using reference TRBV19 and TRBJ2-5 for the parts outside the CDR3, the full variable domain is DGGITQSPKYLFRKEGQNVTLSCEQNLNHDAMYWYRQDPGQGLRLIYYSQIVNDFQKGDIAEGYSVSREKKESFPLTVTSAQKNPTAFYLCASSIDGQGGETQYFGPGTRLLVL.

This chain joins TRBV2 and TRBJ2-7; 8 bases agree with TRBD1. The germline gives CDR1 SNHLY, CDR2 FYNNEI. This CDR3 comprises 16 residues. Unmatched junction bases numbered 13, after V lost 6 bases and J lost 3 bases. The CDR3 reads CASRVMPGGQGYEQYF. As DNA, the CDR3 is TGTGCCAGCAGGGTCATGCCCGGTGGACAGGGCTACGAGCAGTACTTC.

This clone showed up just once. The gene calls are TRBV9 and TRBJ1-1; 7 nucleotides line up with TRBD1. The CDR3 extends over 16 amino acids. The ends lost 0 bases at V and 3 bases at J; junction bases unmatched: 8. In germline, CDR1 is SGDLS, CDR2 YYNGEE. CDR3 nucleotide sequence: TGTGCCAGCAGCGTAGGGGCAGGGGGGAAGGACACTGAAGCTTTCTTT. Protein product: CASSVGAGGKDTEAFF.

The chain carries TRBV4-2 and TRBJ1-6; 8 bases match TRBD1. V lost 3 bases, J lost 10 bases, and 11 bases stayed unmatched. Per the germline V gene, CDR1 is LGHNA and CDR2 is YNFKEQ. The CDR3 sequence is 16 residues long. CDR3 loop: CASSQTGRGLHSPLHF. DNA for the CDR3: TGTGCCAGCAGCCAGACGGGCAGGGGGCTTCACTCACCCCTCCACTTT.

The chain carries TRBV28 and TRBJ2-6, with TRBD1 identical over 9 bases. The CDR3 runs to 17 residues. V lost 4 bases and J lost 2; bases outside the gene matches: 6. The germline gives CDR1 MDHEN, CDR2 SYDVKM. DNA for the CDR3: TGTGCCAGCAGTTCGCCACAGGGGGCGCCTGGGGCCAACGTCCTGACTTTC. This codes for CASSSPQGAPGANVLTF. The full variable domain, its missing parts supplied by reference TRBV28 and TRBJ2-6, is DVKVTQSSRYLVKRTGEKVFLECVQDMDHENMFWYRQDPGLGLRLIYFSYDVKMKEKGDIPEGYSVSREKKERFSLILESASTNQTSMYLCASSSPQGAPGANVLTFGAGSRLTVL.

This sequence joins TRBV7-8 and TRBJ1-1, with TRBD1 matching over 7 bases. Trimming cost V 5 bases and J 1 base; bases outside gene matches: 10. This CDR3 spans 16 amino acids. The V gene's germline CDR1 is SGHVS and CDR2 FQNEAQ. This CDR3 is CASSERQGPTNTEAFF. The CDR3 DNA sequence: TGTGCCAGCAGCGAAAGACAGGGACCTACGAACACTGAAGCTTTCTTT. The full variable domain, completed using reference TRBV7-8 and TRBJ1-1, is GAGVSQSPRYKVAKRGQDVALRCDPISGHVSLFWYQQALGQGPEFLTYFQNEAQLDKSGLPSDRFFAERPEGSVSTLKIQRTQQEDSAVYLCASSERQGPTNTEAFFGQGTRLTVV.

The chain joins TRBV3-1 (or the pseudogene TRBV3-2) to TRBJ2-3; 7 nucleotides agree with TRBD2. The CDR3 consists of 14 residues. CDR1 and CDR2 (germline): LGHDT, YNNKEL (reference sequence). V shed 4 bases, J shed 5 bases, and the junction held 6 bases outside the gene matches. The CDR3: CASSPPTSQDTQYF. The CDR3 nucleotides read TGTGCCAGCAGCCCCCCGACTAGCCAAGATACGCAGTATTTT.

This clone was picked up one time. This rearrangement joins TRBV9 to TRBJ1-6; TRBD1 might be the D (6 bases). V was clipped by 2 bases and J by 7 bases, with 10 bases between them. The germline V gene has CDR1 SGDLS and CDR2 YYNGEE. The CDR3 has 14 amino acids. The CDR3 reads CASSVRTENSPLHF. CDR3 in DNA: TGTGCCAGCAGCGTTAGGACAGAGAATTCACCCCTCCACTTT.

This chain links TRBV7-3 with TRBJ2-6; D is uncertain. CDR1 is SGHTA and CDR2 is FQGTGA in the germline V gene. The CDR3 has 16 residues. Trimming shortened V by 6 bases and J by 0 bases, and 12 bases separated the two germline ends. CDR3 in DNA: TGTGCCAGCAGTTCCTTCGGGTCCTCTGGGGCCAACGTCCTGACTTTC. It translates to CASSSFGSSGANVLTF.

This clone was seen a handful of times. V is TRBV5-1 and J is TRBJ2-1; D gene ambiguous. Germline loops: CDR1 SGHRS, CDR2 YFSETQ. Trimming left V 0 bases short and J 8 bases short, with 9 bases between. This CDR3 spans 13 amino acids. The CDR3 DNA reads as TGCGCCAGCAGCTTGGCGGGTAGCCATGAGCAGTTCTTC. Its protein product is CASSLAGSHEQFF.

J is TRBJ2-5 and V is TRBV24-1; 10 nucleotides line up with TRBD1. J gave up 4 bases and V 3 bases, and 4 bases lay outside the gene matches. CDR3 length: 15 amino acids. The germline V gene encodes CDR1 KGHDR and CDR2 SFDVKD. In DNA form, the CDR3 reads TGTGCCACCAGTGATCGACAGGGGGCAGGAGAGACCCAGTACTTC. Translated: CATSDRQGAGETQYF.

The rearrangement joins TRBV7-2 to TRBJ1-5; D uncertain. CDR1 and CDR2 (germline): SGHTA, FQGNSA. The CDR3 is 15 residues long. Trimming shortened V by 1 base and J by 0 bases, and 7 bases separated the two germline ends. DNA of the CDR3: TGTGCCAGCAGCTTAGATCCCTATAGCAATCAGCCCCAGCATTTT. This translates into CASSLDPYSNQPQHF.